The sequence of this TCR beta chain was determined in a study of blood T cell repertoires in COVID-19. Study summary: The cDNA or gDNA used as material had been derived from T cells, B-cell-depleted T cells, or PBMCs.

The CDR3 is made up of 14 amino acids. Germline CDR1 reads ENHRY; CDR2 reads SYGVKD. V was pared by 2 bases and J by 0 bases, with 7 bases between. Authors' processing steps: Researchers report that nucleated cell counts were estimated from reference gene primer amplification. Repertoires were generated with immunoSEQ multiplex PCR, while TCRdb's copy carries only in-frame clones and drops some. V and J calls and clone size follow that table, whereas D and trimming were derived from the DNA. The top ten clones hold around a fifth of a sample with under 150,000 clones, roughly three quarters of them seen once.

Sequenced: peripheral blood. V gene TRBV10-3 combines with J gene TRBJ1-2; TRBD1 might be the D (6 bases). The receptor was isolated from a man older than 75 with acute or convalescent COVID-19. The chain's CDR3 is CAISEQGTNYGYTF. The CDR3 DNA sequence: TGTGCCATCAGTGAGCAGGGGACTAACTATGGCTACACCTTC.